This T cell receptor (beta chain) was captured by sequencing in a study of blood T cell repertoires in COVID-19. About the study: Italy, Spain and the United States were the sources of the convalescent and acute COVID-19 samples.

Authors' processing steps: Amplification with reference gene primers provided the estimates of nucleated cell counts. Libraries were prepared by immunoSEQ multiplex PCR; TCRdb keeps only in-frame clonotypes and omits some of them. That table gives V, J and clone size, and the DNA gave D and trimming. The data hold 85,000 to 100,000 clones, with about three quarters observed a single time. Germline assignment: CDR1 SEHNR and CDR2 FQNEAQ (reference sequence). CDR3 length: 14 amino acids. After removal of 4 bases from V and 7 bases from J, the junction contained 5 bases not matched to a gene. This sequence was found in a man over 45 who had recovered from COVID-19. The chain joins TRBV7-9 to TRBJ1-4; TRBD1 matches at 8 bases. The specimen sequenced was peripheral blood. The CDR3 protein is CASSYQGAFEKLFF. Written as DNA, the CDR3 is TGTGCCAGCAGCTACCAGGGGGCGTTTGAAAAACTGTTTTTT.